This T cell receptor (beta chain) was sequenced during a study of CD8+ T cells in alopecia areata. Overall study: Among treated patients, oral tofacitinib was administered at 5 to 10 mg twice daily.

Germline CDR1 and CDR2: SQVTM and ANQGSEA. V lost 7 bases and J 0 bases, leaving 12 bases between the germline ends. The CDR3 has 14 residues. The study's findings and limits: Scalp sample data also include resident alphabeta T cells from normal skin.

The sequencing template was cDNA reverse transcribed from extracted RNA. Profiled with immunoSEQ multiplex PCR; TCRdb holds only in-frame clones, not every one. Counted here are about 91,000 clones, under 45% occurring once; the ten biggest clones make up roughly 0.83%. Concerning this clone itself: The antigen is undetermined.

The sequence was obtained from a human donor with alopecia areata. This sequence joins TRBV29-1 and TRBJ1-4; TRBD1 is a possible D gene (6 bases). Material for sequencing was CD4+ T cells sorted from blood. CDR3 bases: TGCAGCGCCTCGACAGGCTCAACTAATGAAAAACTGTTTTTT. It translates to CSASTGSTNEKLFF.